This paragraph reports one T cell receptor beta chain. In this sample, this clonotype turned up many times. It has no known antigen specificity. Base quality data are lacking; no much larger clone is found one base away. The time point label corresponds to: day 60 (about 2 months) after transplantation. The treatment or condition label, read with the paper, signifies: allogeneic hematopoietic cell transplantation with graft depleted of TCRalphabeta T cells and CD19 B cells. The transplant recipients were children given TCRalphabeta/CD19-depleted allogeneic hematopoietic cell grafts. The CDR3 runs 15 amino acids, cysteine and phenylalanine included. Only the CDR3 portion is preserved as DNA: 45 bases, with reading frame beginning at the first base. Sequences SQVTM (CDR1) and ANQGSEA (CDR2) are obtained from the germline V gene. V is shortened by 3 bases, J by 2 bases, and the region joining them spans 16 bases.

Library preparation was by PCR. The sequencer was an Illumina HiSeq 2500. Molecular barcoding was employed in the preparation of TCR libraries, with unique molecular identifiers being used to normalize TCRbeta repertoire quantification. TCRdb redid the processing of the public reads, applying fastp at Q25 and MiXCR, and retained in-frame beta chains. A single entry per CDR3 protein holds the most common genes and DNA from its merged rows. This sample is represented by tens of thousands of distinct CDR3 sequences; 5.5% to 7.5% of them were singletons. The ten largest clones add up to over 30% of the sample. The entry originates in a study of T-cell reconstitution after alpha-beta-depleted transplantation in children (dated by TCRdb to about 2016). A note on the overall study: T-cell immune reconstitution after TCRalphabeta/CD19-depleted allogeneic hematopoietic cell transplantation in children was quantitatively tracked in the study by means of TCR repertoire profiling.

Beyond this particular receptor, the publication reports: In some patients, the high TCRbeta diversity seen at day 60 was put down to recipient T cells and intrathymic progenitors that had survived conditioning. Over the following months the frequencies of hyperexpanded clones went down, and after one year T-cell counts and TCRbeta diversity were mostly credited to newly produced T cells. About two months after transplant, the apparently early recovery of alphabetaT-cell counts reportedly depended on just several hundred clones that had expanded rapidly and came from non-depleted graft cells.

The receptor's source is a female patient aged 2-15 years who had a stem cell transplant for aplastic anemia, so the T cells may come from the graft donor. Sequencing was performed on PBMCs, mostly from graft donor cells, taken 60 days after TCRalphabeta/CD19-depleted stem cell transplant. Rearrangement joined TRBV29-1 to TRBJ1-2, and the D gene may be TRBD1, 6 bases matching. The nucleotide sequence is TGCAGCGTTGATCCACCGGGGGCAACGAACTATGGCTACACCTTC. This gives the protein CSVDPPGATNYGYTF.